What follows describes a single TCR beta chain. Each CDR3 protein gets one entry after TCRdb re-called the RT-PCR reads with MiXCR. The repertoire has about 680,000 distinct CDR3 sequences, approximately 15% of them found once; the top ten carry roughly 3.6%. Material for sequencing was memory CD4+ T cells from blood. This TCR came from a female donor in good health, serving as a healthy control.

CDR3 region: CASSAAGTGGNTEAFF. The CDR3 DNA is TGCGCCAGCAGCGCGGCGGGGACAGGTGGAAACACTGAAGCTTTCTTT. V and J are TRBV5-1 and TRBJ1-1, with 8 bases identical to TRBD1. V dropped 4 bases and J dropped 2; count of bases not matched to a gene: 10. CDR1 is SGHRS and CDR2 is YFSETQ in the germline V gene. The CDR3 sequence is 16 residues long.